This is a list of T cell receptor beta chains from one sample in a study of T cells in Graves' hyperthyroidism and ophthalmopathy. TCRdb re-called the multiplex PCR reads with MiXCR, one entry per CDR3 protein. The sample consists of over 300,000 distinct CDR3 sequences, about 15% of them appearing once. The sequenced material came from blood. Every receptor here comes from an older woman with Graves' hyperthyroidism. Each CDR3 is given with its conserved first and last residue. The D gene is left open where the match is weak. Some rows mark clone size as missing; the rest say once, few, many or name a class of expanded clone.

CATSRGLAAFTDTQYF	TGTGCCACCAGCAGAGGCCTAGCGGCGTTCACAGATACGCAGTATTTT	TRBD2	TRBJ2-3	TRBV15	many
CASSLYGVDTGELFF	TGCGCCAGCAGCTTATACGGGGTGGACACCGGGGAGCTGTTTTTT	NA	TRBJ2-2	TRBV5-1	NA
CASSVGGGHDQPQHF	TGTGCCAGCAGCGTGGGGGGGGGACATGATCAGCCCCAGCATTTT	NA	TRBJ1-5	TRBV6-1	many
CASSFVGTGYNEQFF	TGTGCCAGCAGTTTCGTGGGAACGGGGTACAATGAGCAGTTCTTC	NA	TRBJ2-1	TRBV12-3/TRBV12-4	NA
CASSKTGGYYSYNEQFF	TGTGCCAGCAGTAAGACAGGGGGCTACTACTCCTACAATGAGCAGTTCTTC	TRBD1	TRBJ2-1	TRBV25-1	many
CASSLRQAVSNYGYTF	TGTGCCAGCAGCTTGAGACAGGCCGTTTCTAACTATGGCTACACCTTC	NA	TRBJ1-2	TRBV7-8	many
CAWSGQSSGNTIYF	TGTGCCTGGAGTGGACAGAGCTCTGGAAACACCATATATTTT	NA	TRBJ1-3	TRBV30	NA
CASSLARTSGRGVTQYF	TGTGCCAGCAGTTTAGCGAGGACTAGCGGGAGGGGCGTGACCCAGTACTTC	TRBD2	TRBJ2-5	TRBV28	many
CASSQGLAGVEQYF	TGCGCCAGCAGCCAAGGACTAGCGGGAGTCGAGCAGTACTTC	TRBD2	TRBJ2-7	TRBV5-1	many
CASTLVLAGSTDTQYF	TGTGCCAGCACTCTGGTGCTAGCGGGTAGCACAGATACGCAGTATTTT	TRBD2	TRBJ2-3	TRBV12-3/TRBV12-4	many
CASSPGQGESAQYF	TGTGCCAGCTCACCGGGACAGGGGGAATCGGCCCAGTACTTC	TRBD1	TRBJ2-5	TRBV18	many
CAISERGQPPDTIYF	TGTGCCATCAGTGAGAGGGGACAACCACCGGACACCATATATTTT	NA	TRBJ1-3	TRBV10-3	few
CASSPTGWPDTQYF	TGTGCCAGCAGCCCGACAGGGTGGCCAGATACGCAGTATTTT	TRBD1	TRBJ2-3	TRBV5-4	many
CASSRRGGLETQYF	TGTGCCAGCAGCCGGCGCGGGGGTTTGGAGACCCAGTACTTC	TRBD2	TRBJ2-5	TRBV7-8	many
CASSERMNTEAFF	TGTGCCAGCAGTGAGCGGATGAACACTGAAGCTTTCTTT	NA	TRBJ1-1	TRBV6-1	many
CASSFLYTPRGDYSYEQYF	TGTGCCAGCAGTTTCCTATATACCCCGAGGGGGGACTACTCCTACGAGCAGTACTTC	NA	TRBJ2-7	TRBV28	NA
CASRSISGYGYTF	TGTGCCAGCAGGTCGATAAGTGGCTATGGCTACACCTTC	NA	TRBJ1-2	TRBV6-1	NA
CASSGTGVNQPQHF	TGTGCCAGCTCCGGGACAGGGGTCAATCAGCCCCAGCATTTT	TRBD1	TRBJ1-5	TRBV19	few
CASTPFVRQETQYF	TGTGCCAGCACGCCTTTCGTGCGGCAAGAGACCCAGTACTTC	NA	TRBJ2-5	TRBV11-2	many